Below, 30 T cell receptor beta chains from the same sample are listed, as sequenced in a study of T cells in Graves' hyperthyroidism and ophthalmopathy. RNA transcripts were the template for amplifying TCR beta CDR3 regions. With the HTBI primer set, the TCR CDR3 went through a first round of RT-PCR. TCRdb reprocessed the multiplex PCR reads via MiXCR and lists one record per CDR3 protein. The sample lists around 300,000 distinct CDR3 sequences; roughly 19% were seen once. The specimen sequenced was blood. Receptor source: a man in his fifties with Graves' ophthalmopathy.

The chain has TRBV7-2 and TRBJ2-1; D uncertain. Germline CDR1 reads SGHTA; CDR2 reads FQGNSA. V gave up 5 bases and J gave up 6 bases, with 14 bases separating them. The CDR3 extends over 14 amino acids. The DNA for the CDR3 is TGTGCCAGCAGCCACCCCCCCCTGCGCAATGAGCAGTTCTTC. The encoded protein is CASSHPPLRNEQFF.

The chain is built from TRBV28 and TRBJ1-4; D remains ambiguous. CDR1 is MDHEN, CDR2 SYDVKM, per germline. The CDR3 length is 14 residues. The germline V and J ends were trimmed by 5 bases and 3 bases, with 10 bases remaining between them. CDR3 sequence (DNA): TGTGCCAGCAGTGGATGGCAGCCTAATGAAAAACTGTTTTTT. It translates to CASSGWQPNEKLFF.

The chain links TRBV10-3 to TRBJ2-7; D remains unclear. V was pared by 2 bases and J by 4 bases, with 6 bases between. Germline values: CDR1 ENHRY, CDR2 SYGVKD. The CDR3 runs to 12 residues. The CDR3 loop is CAISEMGYEQYF. DNA of the CDR3: TGTGCCATCAGTGAGATGGGATACGAGCAGTACTTC.

On this clonotype itself: This sequence may be a read error, since a much larger clone differs from it by one base. This chain links TRBV14 with TRBJ1-2; D ambiguous. The CDR3 has 12 amino acids. V lost 4 bases, J lost 6 bases, and 9 bases lay in between. The germline gives CDR1 SGHDN, CDR2 FVKESK. For the CDR3, the DNA is TGTGCCAGCAGCCCTACACCGGATGGCTACACCTTC. Its protein product is CASSPTPDGYTF. The complete variable domain, with remaining parts taken from reference TRBV14 and TRBJ1-2, reads EAGVTQFPSHSVIEKGQTVTLRCDPISGHDNLYWYRRVMGKEIKFLLHFVKESKQDESGMPNNRFLAERTGGTYSTLKVQPAELEDSGVYFCASSPTPDGYTFGSGTRLTVV.

This clonotype was seen repeatedly, ten times or more. The V gene is TRBV7-8, the J gene TRBJ2-5; 10 positions agree with TRBD2. Germline CDR1 is SGHVS and CDR2 is FQNEAQ. Trimming took 4 bases from V and 5 from J; bases not matched to a gene: 4. The CDR3 spans 14 residues. The CDR3: CASSSSGSGETQYF. As DNA, the CDR3 is TGTGCCAGCAGCTCTAGCGGGAGCGGGGAGACCCAGTACTTC. Full variable domain (remainder filled in from reference TRBV7-8 and TRBJ2-5): GAGVSQSPRYKVAKRGQDVALRCDPISGHVSLFWYQQALGQGPEFLTYFQNEAQLDKSGLPSDRFFAERPEGSVSTLKIQRTQQEDSAVYLCASSSSGSGETQYFGPGTRLLVL.

There are many counts of this clonotype. V gene TRBV11-2 combines with J gene TRBJ2-4; 9 nucleotides line up with TRBD2. CDR3 length: 17 residues. The V segment lost 4 bases and the J segment 1 base; nucleotides outside the gene matches: 8. Germline V CDR1 and CDR2: SGHAT, FQNNGV. In DNA form, the CDR3 reads TGTGCCAGCAGCTCGGCTAGCGGGACGGTCGCCAAAAACATTCAGTACTTC. It translates to CASSSASGTVAKNIQYF.

At least ten counts were recorded for this clonotype. The chain couples TRBV3-1 to TRBJ1-1; 9 bases are shared with TRBD1. Germline V gene data show CDR1 as LGHDT and CDR2 as YNNKEL (reference sequence). The CDR3 is 14 amino acids. With V trimmed by 2 bases and J by 5 bases, 3 bases remained unmatched. In nucleotides, the CDR3 is TGTGCCAGCAGCCAAAACAGGGGGCCAACTGAAGCTTTCTTT. This encodes CASSQNRGPTEAFF.

This clonotype was seen ten or more times. The chain links TRBV28 to TRBJ2-5; no clear D gene. This CDR3 spans 12 amino acids. The V end lost 6 bases, the J end lost 4 bases, and 9 bases lay between the germline ends. The V gene's germline CDR1 is MDHEN and CDR2 SYDVKM. The CDR3 sequence is CASSPIAETQYF. The CDR3 DNA reads as TGTGCCAGCAGCCCAATAGCAGAGACCCAGTACTTC.

This clonotype has ten or more counts. V and J are TRBV9 and TRBJ1-1; no reliable D call. CDR3 length: 13 amino acids. Trimming took off 0 bases at V and 6 bases at J, with 9 bases between the two ends. CDR1 is SGDLS and CDR2 is YYNGEE in the germline V gene. CDR3 nucleotide sequence: TGTGCCAGCAGCGTAGGTTTCGCCTCTGAAGCTTTCTTT. Protein sequence: CASSVGFASEAFF.

This clonotype was counted many times. The chain carries TRBV28 and TRBJ2-7; 8 bases map to TRBD1. Germline V gene data show CDR1 as MDHEN and CDR2 as SYDVKM. The CDR3 is 14 residues long. With V trimmed by 5 bases and J by 3 bases, 6 bases remained unmatched. For the CDR3, the DNA is TGTGCCAGCAGTCTCCGGGACAGGAACTACGAGCAGTACTTC. Translating it yields CASSLRDRNYEQYF.

This clonotype was counted between two and nine times. The chain joins TRBV6-1 to TRBJ1-4; 9 nucleotides agree with TRBD1. Germline lookup yields CDR1 MNHNS and CDR2 SASEGT. V was pared by 5 bases and J by 6 bases, with 4 bases of the junction left unmatched. The CDR3 is 14 amino acids. The CDR3 DNA reads as TGTGCCAGCAGTCGGGGACAGGGTTATGAAAAACTGTTTTTT. Amino acid sequence: CASSRGQGYEKLFF.

This clonotype was seen a few times. The chain carries TRBV6-1 and TRBJ2-2; D is ambiguous. The CDR3 extends over 14 amino acids. Germline lookup yields CDR1 MNHNS and CDR2 SASEGT. V shed 7 bases and J shed 4 bases, with 13 bases lying between them. The CDR3 bases are TGTGCCAGCACTTGGTCCGGTGGCACCGGGGAGCTGTTTTTT. Translated: CASTWSGGTGELFF.

This clonotype showed up many times. The rearrangement joins TRBV28 to TRBJ2-7, with 7 bases fitting TRBD1. Germline trimming cut 6 bases from V and 0 bases from J; bases unmatched to any gene: 5. The CDR3 is 14 amino acids. From germline, CDR1 is MDHEN and CDR2 SYDVKM. CDR3 protein: CASRRQGISYEQYF. DNA of the CDR3: TGTGCCAGCAGGAGACAGGGAATCTCCTACGAGCAGTACTTC.

This clonotype was picked up many times. V is TRBV12-3 or TRBV12-4 and J is TRBJ2-5; 11 nucleotides agree with TRBD1. This CDR3 has 16 residues. V dropped 5 bases and J dropped 5; count of bases not matched to a gene: 10. This chain's CDR3 is CASSPPGQGGLETQYF. CDR3 coding DNA: TGTGCCAGCAGTCCGCCGGGACAGGGGGGTTTGGAGACCCAGTACTTC.

This clonotype was seen at least ten times. The rearrangement joins TRBV2 to TRBJ1-1; weak D call: TRBD1 (5 bases). Germline CDR1 and CDR2: SNHLY and FYNNEI. The V end was cut by 6 bases, the J end by 1 base, with 15 bases between. This CDR3 has 15 residues. The CDR3 is CASRDNSGTNTEAFF. In DNA form, the CDR3 reads TGTGCCAGCAGAGATAATTCAGGGACGAACACTGAAGCTTTCTTT.

V gene TRBV10-1 combines with J gene TRBJ2-3; D not certain. Trimming cost V 3 bases and J 4 bases, with 11 bases left between them. The germline V gene has CDR1 WNHNN and CDR2 SYGVQD (reference sequence). The CDR3 is made up of 14 amino acids. The DNA for the CDR3 is TGCGCCAGCAGTGACGGAAGCTCCCCAGATACGCAGTATTTT. It encodes CASSDGSSPDTQYF.

This clonotype was counted at least ten times. The chain joins TRBV9 to TRBJ2-3; D unresolved. Trimming stripped 3 bases from V and 5 bases from J, with 16 bases between. The CDR3 runs to 15 residues. CDR1 SGDLS and CDR2 YYNGEE come from the germline V gene. The CDR3 protein is CASSDNGEAEDTQYF. CDR3 DNA: TGTGCCAGCAGCGACAACGGAGAAGCTGAAGATACGCAGTATTTT.

This sequence joins TRBV30 and TRBJ2-3; D not certain. Trimming removed 3 bases at V and 0 bases at J, with 4 bases between. The CDR3 sequence is 12 residues long. Germline V gives CDR1 GTSNPN, CDR2 SVGIG (reference sequence). The CDR3 sequence: CAWSNSTDTQYF. CDR3 bases: TGTGCCTGGAGCAATAGCACAGATACGCAGTATTTT.

V gene TRBV4-2 combines with J gene TRBJ1-3; tentatively, D is TRBD1 (5 bases). The CDR3 is 17 residues long. Germline CDR1 and CDR2: LGHNA and YNFKEQ. V lost 5 bases, J lost 0 bases, and 17 bases lay in between. CDR3 sequence (DNA): TGTGCCAGCAGCACCTTGGGGGGACGGGCCTCTGGAAACACCATATATTTT. This sequence encodes CASSTLGGRASGNTIYF.

This clonotype was counted between two and nine times. The chain combines TRBV20-1 with TRBJ2-2; D call uncertain. The V end lost 3 bases, the J end lost 0 bases, and 8 bases lay between the germline ends. The CDR3 runs to 14 residues. The germline V gene has CDR1 DFQATT and CDR2 SNEGSKA (reference sequence). Written as DNA, the CDR3 is TGCAGTGCTAGGGTGGGCGCGAACACCGGGGAGCTGTTTTTT. Translated, it gives CSARVGANTGELFF.

This clonotype was detected a few times. The rearrangement joins TRBV27 to TRBJ1-1, with D maybe TRBD1 (6 bases). Looked up from germline, CDR1 is MNHEY and CDR2 is SMNVEV (reference sequence). The CDR3 totals 12 residues. With 6 bases removed from V and 7 bases from J, the gap between germline ends came to 12 bases. The CDR3 coding sequence is TGTGCCAGCAGCCTAGGGGGAAATGAAGCTTTCTTT. Protein sequence: CASSLGGNEAFF.

This clonotype has a count of ten or more. The V gene is TRBV29-1, the J gene TRBJ2-1; 7 nucleotides line up with TRBD1. The germline gives CDR1 SQVTM, CDR2 ANQGSEA. The CDR3 runs to 15 residues. V lost 0 bases, J lost 4 bases, and 6 bases stayed unmatched. CDR3 sequence (DNA): TGCAGCGTTGAAGACCGGGACAGAGGGTACAATGAGCAGTTCTTC. It codes for CSVEDRDRGYNEQFF.

Only a few counts were recorded for this clonotype. The CDR3 loop is CATSDVMTGAEETQYF. Written as DNA, the CDR3 is TGTGCCACCAGTGACGTCATGACAGGGGCCGAAGAGACCCAGTACTTC. V gene TRBV24-1 combines with J gene TRBJ2-5, with 8 bases aligning to TRBD1. Per the germline V gene, CDR1 is KGHDR and CDR2 is SFDVKD. J lost 3 bases, V lost 4 bases, and 9 bases had no gene match. This CDR3 spans 16 amino acids.

The V and J genes are TRBV5-1 and TRBJ2-2; D gene ambiguous. Germline CDR1 reads SGHRS; CDR2 reads YFSETQ. V was clipped by 1 base and J by 8 bases, with 15 bases between them. The CDR3 is made up of 15 amino acids. CDR3 region: CASSLLGISEGELFF. Written as DNA, the CDR3 is TGCGCCAGCAGCTTGCTGGGGATATCGGAGGGGGAGCTGTTTTTT.

The table lists this clonotype with many counts. This sequence joins TRBV5-1 and TRBJ1-2; the D is unclear. The V and J ends lost 4 bases and 4 bases respectively, with 11 bases between them. Per germline, CDR1 SGHRS and CDR2 YFSETQ. This CDR3 spans 13 amino acids. The CDR3 protein is CASSPALGYGYTF. For the CDR3, the DNA is TGCGCCAGCAGCCCCGCCCTAGGCTATGGCTACACCTTC.

The V call is TRBV10-3, the J call TRBJ2-3, with 15 bases aligning to TRBD2. Germline V gene data show CDR1 as ENHRY and CDR2 as SYGVKD. J lost 2 bases, V lost 5 bases, and 11 bases had no gene match. This CDR3 is built from 19 residues. The CDR3 region is CAISPSGTSGRRATDTQYF. The DNA of the CDR3 is TGTGCCATCAGTCCCAGCGGGACTAGCGGGAGGAGGGCCACAGATACGCAGTATTTT.

The chain joins TRBV28 to TRBJ2-7, with 12 bases identical to TRBD1. The germline gives CDR1 MDHEN, CDR2 SYDVKM. Trimming removed 2 bases from V and 7 bases from J; junction bases left unmatched: 6. There are 15 residues in the CDR3. As DNA, the CDR3 is TGTGCCAGCAGTTTACCGGGACAGGGGGCGTGGGAGCAGTACTTC. Translation: CASSLPGQGAWEQYF.

The chain employs TRBV5-1 and TRBJ2-2; 9 positions match TRBD1. The germline V gene encodes CDR1 SGHRS and CDR2 YFSETQ. With 9 bases clipped from V and 2 bases from J, the junction kept 8 bases outside the gene matches. The CDR3 spans 15 residues. This chain's CDR3 is CATTGTGFNTGELFF. The CDR3 region has the DNA TGCGCCACCACCGGGACAGGGTTCAACACCGGGGAGCTGTTTTTT.

Ten or more counts support this clonotype. This rearrangement joins TRBV5-1 to TRBJ2-3, with D perhaps matching TRBD1 (5 bases). The ends were cut back, 6 bases at V and 6 bases at J, with 17 bases in the middle. The CDR3 runs to 14 residues. The V gene's germline CDR1 is SGHRS and CDR2 YFSETQ. The CDR3 coding sequence is TGCGCCAGCAACCAGGGTCACGATTTGGATACGCAGTATTTT. This sequence encodes CASNQGHDLDTQYF.

The rearrangement links TRBV27 to TRBJ2-3; 14 nucleotides line up with TRBD2. Trimming cost V 6 bases and J 0 bases; bases outside gene matches: 14. This CDR3 region has 20 residues. In germline, CDR1 is MNHEY, CDR2 SMNVEV (reference sequence). CDR3 in amino acids: CASSLLGLAGGRPSTDTQYF. The CDR3 DNA reads TGTGCCAGCAGCCTTCTAGGACTAGCGGGAGGCCGACCCAGCACAGATACGCAGTATTTT.